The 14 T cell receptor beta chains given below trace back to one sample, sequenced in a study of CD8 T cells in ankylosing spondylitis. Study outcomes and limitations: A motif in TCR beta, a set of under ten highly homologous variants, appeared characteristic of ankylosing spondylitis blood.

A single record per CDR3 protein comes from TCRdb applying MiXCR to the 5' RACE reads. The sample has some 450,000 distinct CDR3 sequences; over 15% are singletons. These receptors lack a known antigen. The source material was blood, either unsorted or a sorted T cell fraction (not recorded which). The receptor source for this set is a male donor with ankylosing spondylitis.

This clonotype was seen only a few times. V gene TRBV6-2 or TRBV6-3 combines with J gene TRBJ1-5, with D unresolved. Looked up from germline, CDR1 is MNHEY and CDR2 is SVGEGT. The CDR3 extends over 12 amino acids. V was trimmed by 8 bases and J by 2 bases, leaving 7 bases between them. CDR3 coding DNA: TGTGCCAGCGGGGAAGGCAATCAGCCCCAGCATTTT. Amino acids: CASGEGNQPQHF.

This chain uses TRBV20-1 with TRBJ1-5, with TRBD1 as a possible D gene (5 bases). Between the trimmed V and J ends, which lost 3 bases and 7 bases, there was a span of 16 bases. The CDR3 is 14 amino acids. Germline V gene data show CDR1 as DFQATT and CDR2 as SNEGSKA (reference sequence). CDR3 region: CSASGLRGRQPQHF. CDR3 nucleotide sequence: TGCAGTGCTAGTGGATTACGGGGCCGGCAGCCCCAGCATTTT.

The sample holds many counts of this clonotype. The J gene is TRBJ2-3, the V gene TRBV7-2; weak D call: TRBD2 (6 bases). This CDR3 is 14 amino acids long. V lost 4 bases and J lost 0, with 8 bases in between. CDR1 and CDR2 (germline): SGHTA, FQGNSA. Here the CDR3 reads CASSWGTSTDTQYF. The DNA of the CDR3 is TGTGCCAGCAGCTGGGGGACTAGCACAGATACGCAGTATTTT. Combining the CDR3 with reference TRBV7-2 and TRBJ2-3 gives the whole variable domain GAGVSQSPSNKVTEKGKDVELRCDPISGHTALYWYRQSLGQGLEFLIYFQGNSAPDKSGLPSDRFSAERTGGSVSTLTIQRTQQEDSAVYLCASSWGTSTDTQYFGPGTRLTVL.

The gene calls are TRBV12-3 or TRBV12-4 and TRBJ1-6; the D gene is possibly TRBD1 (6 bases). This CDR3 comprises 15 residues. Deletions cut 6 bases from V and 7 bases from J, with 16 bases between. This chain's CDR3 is CASSPHRGGNSPLHF. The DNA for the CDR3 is TGTGCCAGCAGCCCCCACCGGGGGGGCAATTCACCCCTCCACTTT.

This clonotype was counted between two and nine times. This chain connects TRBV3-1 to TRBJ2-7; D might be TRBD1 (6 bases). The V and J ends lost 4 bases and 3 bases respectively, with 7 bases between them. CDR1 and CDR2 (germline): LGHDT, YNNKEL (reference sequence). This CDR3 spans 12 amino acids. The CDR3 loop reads CASSLGHYEQYF. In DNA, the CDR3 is TGTGCCAGCAGCCTGGGACACTACGAGCAGTACTTC.

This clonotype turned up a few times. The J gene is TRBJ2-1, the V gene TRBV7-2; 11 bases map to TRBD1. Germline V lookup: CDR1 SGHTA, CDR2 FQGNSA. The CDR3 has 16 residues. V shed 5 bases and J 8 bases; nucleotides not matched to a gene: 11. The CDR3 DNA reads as TGTGCCAGCAGCACTATCAGGACAGGGGGCGACTATGAGCAGTTCTTC. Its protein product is CASSTIRTGGDYEQFF.

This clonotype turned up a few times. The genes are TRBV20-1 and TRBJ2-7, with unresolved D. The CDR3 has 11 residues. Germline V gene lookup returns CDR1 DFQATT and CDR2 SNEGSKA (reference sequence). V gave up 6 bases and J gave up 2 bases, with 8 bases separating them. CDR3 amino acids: CSADLAYEQYF. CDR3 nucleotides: TGCAGTGCAGACCTCGCCTACGAGCAGTACTTC.

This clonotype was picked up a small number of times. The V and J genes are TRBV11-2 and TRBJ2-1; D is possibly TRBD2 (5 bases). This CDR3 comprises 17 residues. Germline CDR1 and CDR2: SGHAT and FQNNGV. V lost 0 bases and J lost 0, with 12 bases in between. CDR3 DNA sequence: TGTGCCAGCAGCTTAGATCGGGGAGCTAGCTCCTACAATGAGCAGTTCTTC. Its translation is CASSLDRGASSYNEQFF. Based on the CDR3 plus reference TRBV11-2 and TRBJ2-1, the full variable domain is EAGVAQSPRYKIIEKRQSVAFWCNPISGHATLYWYQQILGQGPKLLIQFQNNGVVDDSQLPKDRFSAERLKGVDSTLKIQPAKLEDSAVYLCASSLDRGASSYNEQFFGPGTRLTVL.

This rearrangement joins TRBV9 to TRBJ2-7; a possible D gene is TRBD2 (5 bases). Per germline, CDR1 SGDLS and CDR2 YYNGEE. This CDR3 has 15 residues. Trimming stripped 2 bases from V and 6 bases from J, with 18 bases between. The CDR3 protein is CASSVRPDSAAEQYF. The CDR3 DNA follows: TGTGCCAGCAGCGTCAGACCGGACTCAGCCGCCGAGCAGTACTTC.

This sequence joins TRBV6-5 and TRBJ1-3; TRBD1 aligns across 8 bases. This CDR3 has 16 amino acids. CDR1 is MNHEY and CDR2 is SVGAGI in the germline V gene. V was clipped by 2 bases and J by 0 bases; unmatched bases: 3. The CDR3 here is CASSYQGATSGNTIYF. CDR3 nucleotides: TGTGCCAGCAGTTACCAGGGGGCTACCTCTGGAAACACCATATATTTT.

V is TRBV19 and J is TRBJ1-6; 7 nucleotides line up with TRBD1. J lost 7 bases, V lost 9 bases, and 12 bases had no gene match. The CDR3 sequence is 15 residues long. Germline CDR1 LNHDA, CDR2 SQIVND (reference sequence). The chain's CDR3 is CASSGRGRENSPLHF. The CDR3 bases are TGTGCCAGCTCCGGAAGGGGGCGAGAAAATTCACCCCTCCACTTT.

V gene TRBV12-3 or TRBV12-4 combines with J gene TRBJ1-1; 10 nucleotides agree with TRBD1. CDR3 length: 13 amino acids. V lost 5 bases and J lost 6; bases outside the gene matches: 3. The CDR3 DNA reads TGTGCCAGCAGTGGGACAGGGGATTCTGAAGCTTTCTTT. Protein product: CASSGTGDSEAFF.

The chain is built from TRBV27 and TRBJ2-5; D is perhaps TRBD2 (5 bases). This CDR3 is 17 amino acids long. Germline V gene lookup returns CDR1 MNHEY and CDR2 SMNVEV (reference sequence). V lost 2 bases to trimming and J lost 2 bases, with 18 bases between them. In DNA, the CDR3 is TGTGCCAGCAGTTTAAACAGACAACTAGTGCGACAAGAGACCCAGTACTTC. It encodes CASSLNRQLVRQETQYF.

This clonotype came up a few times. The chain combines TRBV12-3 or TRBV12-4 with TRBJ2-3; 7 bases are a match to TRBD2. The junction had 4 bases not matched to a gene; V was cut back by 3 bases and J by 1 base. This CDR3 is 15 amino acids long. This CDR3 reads CASSLAGVRTDTQYF. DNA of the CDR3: TGTGCCAGCAGTTTGGCGGGGGTTCGCACAGATACGCAGTATTTT.